One sample yielded the 9 T cell receptor beta chains listed below, sequenced in a study of blood T cell repertoires in COVID-19. The method was immunoSEQ multiplex PCR; TCRdb's version includes in-frame clones alone and lacks a portion of them. This sample carries a few hundred thousand clones, roughly four fifths of them seen once, and the ten largest clones take about 4.8%. The sample was PBMCs or T cells enriched from blood (not recorded which). The origin of the receptors is a woman in her forties or fifties who had recovered from COVID-19.

V is TRBV4-1 and J is TRBJ1-6; D is uncertain. The CDR3 runs to 16 residues. Trimming left V 1 base short and J 7 bases short, with 14 bases between. CDR1 MGHRA and CDR2 YSYEKL come from the germline V gene. The CDR3 DNA sequence: TGCGCCAGCAGCCAAGTTGGCGGGCGCGGGAATTCACCCCTCCACTTT. Its translation is CASSQVGGRGNSPLHF.

This clone has a count of ten or more. Additional DNA sequences in this sample encode the identical CDR3. V gene TRBV9 combines with J gene TRBJ2-7, with 9 bases lining up with TRBD1. J was trimmed by 5 bases and V by 2 bases; bases with no gene match: 8. CDR1 is SGDLS, CDR2 YYNGEE, per germline. This CDR3 region has 15 residues. The CDR3 DNA reads TGTGCCAGCAGCGTCCGGACAGGGGAGGGCGACGAGCAGTACTTC. It translates to CASSVRTGEGDEQYF.

This clone occurred a few times. The V and J genes are TRBV7-9 and TRBJ1-3; TRBD1 agrees at 7 bases. Germline V lookup: CDR1 SEHNR, CDR2 FQNEAQ (reference sequence). The CDR3 sequence is 12 residues long. V dropped 4 bases and J dropped 15; count of bases not matched to a gene: 9. CDR3 nucleotide sequence: TGTGCCAGCAGCTCCTCTTTTGGGGACAGATATTTT. Protein product: CASSSSFGDRYF.

J is TRBJ1-6 and V is TRBV30; a weak D match, TRBD1 (5 bases). The CDR3 sequence is 15 residues long. The germline V and J ends were trimmed by 5 bases and 7 bases, with 18 bases remaining between them. Germline values: CDR1 GTSNPN, CDR2 SVGIG (reference sequence). CDR3 bases: TGTGCCTGGGAAATGGGGGGGTCAAGGAATTCACCCCTCCACTTT. This translates into CAWEMGGSRNSPLHF. The full variable domain, in which reference TRBV30 and TRBJ1-6 provide the parts outside the CDR3, is SQTIHQWPATLVQPVGSPLSLECTVEGTSNPNLYWYRQAAGRGLQLLFYSVGIGQISSEVPQNLSASRPQDRQFILSSKKLLLSDSGFYLCAWEMGGSRNSPLHFGNGTRLTVT.

This clone has more than one count but fewer than ten. This sequence joins TRBV4-2 and TRBJ1-2; 11 bases are a match to TRBD1. The CDR3 is 17 residues long. Trimming took 4 bases from V and 6 from J; bases not matched to a gene: 13. Germline V gives CDR1 LGHNA, CDR2 YNFKEQ. CDR3 DNA: TGTGCCAGCAGCCCGAGACACCCTGGACAGGGGGCAGATGGCTACACCTTC. Residues: CASSPRHPGQGADGYTF.

DNA of the CDR3: TGTGCCAGCAGTTTAAACAGAAATCAGCCCCAGCATTTT. Its translation is CASSLNRNQPQHF. The gene calls are TRBV12-3 or TRBV12-4 and TRBJ1-5, with D hard to call. The CDR3 is 13 residues long. V lost 2 bases, J lost 4 bases, and 6 bases lay in between.

V gene TRBV9 combines with J gene TRBJ1-4; 10 bases line up with TRBD1. This CDR3 spans 17 amino acids. CDR1 SGDLS and CDR2 YYNGEE come from the germline V gene. V lost 7 bases to trimming and J lost 3 bases; unmatched junction nucleotides: 12. The CDR3, as DNA: TGTGCCAGCGGCGACAGGGGGCTAGGTATAGCTAATGAAAAACTGTTTTTT. This sequence encodes CASGDRGLGIANEKLFF.

The V call is TRBV19, the J call TRBJ1-2; 7 bases are a match to TRBD1. The trim removed 7 bases at V and 2 bases at J, leaving 10 bases unmatched. There are 15 residues in the CDR3. Germline V lookup: CDR1 LNHDA, CDR2 SQIVND (reference sequence). CDR3 DNA sequence: TGTGCCAGTAATCGACCAGGGGACAGAAACTATGGCTACACCTTC. This encodes CASNRPGDRNYGYTF.

V and J are TRBV18 and TRBJ2-1; 7 positions match TRBD2. Germline values: CDR1 KGHSH, CDR2 LQKENI. V lost 3 bases and J lost 7; bases outside the gene matches: 9. The CDR3 contains 15 residues. DNA of the CDR3: TGTGCCAGCTCACCGATGCTGGTCGGGGGGAATGAGCAGTTCTTC. Translated: CASSPMLVGGNEQFF.